These T cell receptor beta chains were read from a single sample in a study of cytomegalovirus exposure and HLA in healthy donors. Method: immunoSEQ multiplex PCR; TCRdb's copy keeps in-frame clones and lacks some. Seen here are 150,000 to 200,000 clones, roughly 65% observed once, and the top ten hold approximately 4.4%. Sequencing was carried out using PBMCs. The receptors were gathered from a man aged 18 to 29 in good health and CMV-seropositive. The CDR3 runs from the conserved cysteine through the conserved F or W. Fields, in order: J gene, V gene, clone size, D gene, CDR3 protein, CDR3 DNA. A D gene is named only where the DNA matches it firmly. Clone size, where shown, is once, few, many, or a class for clones that have expanded.

TRBJ2-4,TRBV4-2,.,.,CASRTDENIQYF,TGTGCCTCCCGGACAGATGAAAACATTCAGTACTTC
TRBJ2-3,TRBV5-1,.,TRBD2,CASSHEGSGRAGDTQYF,TGCGCCAGCAGCCACGAGGGTAGCGGGAGGGCCGGAGATACGCAGTATTTT
TRBJ1-1,TRBV14,.,TRBD1,CASSSYYRGRPEAFF,TGTGCCAGCAGCTCCTACTACAGGGGGCGGCCTGAAGCTTTCTTT
TRBJ1-2,TRBV7-8,.,TRBD1,CASSSDRVNYGYTF,TGTGCCAGCAGCTCAGACAGGGTTAACTATGGCTACACCTTC
TRBJ1-1,TRBV4-2,few,.,CASSPSDRQNTEAFF,TGTGCCAGCAGCCCATCCGACAGACAGAACACTGAAGCTTTCTTT
TRBJ1-5,TRBV6-1,once,.,CASSERASKSNQPQHF,TGTGCCAGCAGTGAGCGGGCCTCAAAGAGCAATCAGCCCCAGCATTTT
TRBJ2-2,TRBV9,few,.,CASSVGGLNTGELFF,TGTGCCAGCAGCGTAGGGGGGCTTAACACCGGGGAGCTGTTTTTT
TRBJ2-5,TRBV15,.,TRBD2,CATSRDNSSGGRKTQYF,TGTGCCACCAGCAGAGATAATTCTAGCGGGGGTCGGAAGACCCAGTACTTC
TRBJ2-2,TRBV7-6,few,TRBD2,CASSSGSGRAKSGELFF,TGTGCCAGCAGCTCGGGGAGCGGGAGGGCCAAGTCCGGGGAGCTGTTTTTT
TRBJ1-2,TRBV5-6,.,.,CASSLGGRGGYTF,TGTGCCAGCAGCTTGGGGGGAAGGGGTGGCTACACCTTC
TRBJ1-2,TRBV5-1,.,.,CASSLRPGGEGYTF,TGCGCCAGCAGCTTGAGGCCAGGCGGGGAAGGCTACACCTTC
TRBJ1-1,TRBV7-9,once,.,CASSRIAGAMNTEAFF,TGTGCCAGCAGCCGCATCGCTGGGGCTATGAACACTGAAGCTTTCTTT
TRBJ1-1,TRBV10-3,.,.,CAISESGGPDTEAFF,TGTGCCATCAGTGAAAGTGGAGGACCCGACACTGAAGCTTTCTTT
TRBJ1-2,TRBV5-5,.,TRBD1,CASSGQGYGYTF,TGTGCCAGCAGCGGACAGGGGTATGGCTACACCTTC
TRBJ2-5,TRBV7-8,.,.,CASTKKETQYF,TGTGCCAGCACCAAAAAAGAGACCCAGTACTTC
TRBJ1-1,TRBV5-1,.,.,CASSLGHLNTEAFF,TGCGCCAGCAGCTTGGGACACCTGAACACTGAAGCTTTCTTT
TRBJ2-1,TRBV7-9,.,TRBD2,CASSLAAGGNEQFF,TGTGCTAGCAGCTTAGCGGCGGGAGGGAATGAGCAGTTCTTC
TRBJ2-3,TRBV2,.,.,CASGGLPLIGTDTQYF,TGTGCCAGCGGCGGACTCCCCTTGATCGGCACAGATACGCAGTATTTT
TRBJ2-1,TRBV14,.,TRBD2,CASSLGLADRQFF,TGTGCCAGCAGCCTAGGACTAGCTGATCGTCAGTTCTTC
TRBJ1-2,TRBV9,.,.,CASSVGQNYGYTF,TGTGCCAGCAGCGTAGGACAAAACTATGGCTACACCTTC
TRBJ1-5,TRBV18,.,TRBD1,CASSRDRETNQPQHF,TGTGCCAGCTCGCGGGACAGGGAGACCAATCAGCCCCAGCATTTT
TRBJ1-5,TRBV19,.,TRBD1,CASSGWDREGYQPQHF,TGTGCCAGTAGTGGCTGGGACAGGGAGGGGTATCAGCCCCAGCATTTT
TRBJ2-1,TRBV4-2,.,.,CASSQDSGSYNEQFF,TGTGCCAGCAGCCAAGATTCGGGGTCCTACAATGAGCAGTTCTTC
TRBJ2-2,TRBV28,.,TRBD1,CAGSDRGDAGELFF,TGTGCCGGATCGGACAGGGGAGACGCCGGGGAGCTGTTTTTT
TRBJ2-1,TRBV7-2,.,TRBD2,CASRSTSGDYNEQFF,TGTGCCAGCAGATCGACTAGCGGGGACTACAATGAGCAGTTCTTC